Following are 21 T cell receptor beta chains from one sample sequenced in a study of blood T cell repertoires in COVID-19. Clones were read by immunoSEQ multiplex PCR, and TCRdb kept only the in-frame ones, dropping some. The repertoire includes some 150,000 clones, 75% to 85% of them detected once, and 4.2% sits in the top ten. The sample taken for sequencing was peripheral blood. The receptors shown here come from a man aged 55 to 69 with acute or convalescent COVID-19.

The rearrangement joins TRBV7-8 to TRBJ2-5; maybe TRBD1 (6 bases). The germline V and J ends were trimmed by 3 bases and 0 bases, with 14 bases remaining between them. The CDR3 sequence is 16 residues long. The germline CDR1 and CDR2 sequences are SGHVS and FQNEAQ. CDR3 region: CASSFFPGVDQETQYF. CDR3 in DNA: TGTGCCAGCAGCTTTTTTCCAGGGGTTGACCAAGAGACCCAGTACTTC. Full variable domain (missing parts from reference TRBV7-8 and TRBJ2-5): GAGVSQSPRYKVAKRGQDVALRCDPISGHVSLFWYQQALGQGPEFLTYFQNEAQLDKSGLPSDRFFAERPEGSVSTLKIQRTQQEDSAVYLCASSFFPGVDQETQYFGPGTRLLVL.

The chain couples TRBV2 to TRBJ2-1; TRBD1 matches at 9 bases. Germline V gives CDR1 SNHLY, CDR2 FYNNEI. The CDR3 extends over 14 amino acids. The J segment lost 6 bases and the V segment lost 4 bases, leaving 4 bases of the junction unmatched. The CDR3 nucleotides read TGTGCCAGCAGTGTTAGGGACAGGGCCAATGAGCAGTTCTTC. It yields the protein CASSVRDRANEQFF.

The gene calls are TRBV2 and TRBJ2-7; 8 bases are a match to TRBD1. From germline, CDR1 is SNHLY and CDR2 FYNNEI. This CDR3 region has 11 residues. V gave up 10 bases and J gave up 3 bases; unmatched junction bases: 2. CDR3 bases: TGTGCCATAGGACAGGGCTACGAGCAGTACTTC. It translates to CAIGQGYEQYF.

The chain links TRBV29-1 to TRBJ2-7, with D possibly matching TRBD2 (7 bases). The CDR3 covers 13 residues. Germline assignment: CDR1 SQVTM and CDR2 ANQGSEA. The V end lost 7 bases, the J end lost 3 bases, and 16 bases lay between the germline ends. DNA of the CDR3: TGCAGCGCCCGAGGGGGGGATGGCTACGAGCAGTACTTC. Encoded protein: CSARGGDGYEQYF.

This chain uses TRBV28 with TRBJ2-7; TRBD2 matches at 8 bases. CDR3 size: 17 residues. Germline V gives CDR1 MDHEN, CDR2 SYDVKM. J was trimmed by 2 bases and V by 10 bases; bases with no gene match: 19. In nucleotides, the CDR3 is TGTGCCACATCGAGCTTACTAGCGGACATTAGCCCCTACGAGCAGTACTTC. This translates into CATSSLLADISPYEQYF.

This rearrangement joins TRBV7-9 to TRBJ2-1, with 11 bases identical to TRBD2. This CDR3 region has 14 residues. V lost 6 bases and J lost 3; bases outside the gene matches: 1. The germline CDR1 and CDR2 sequences are SEHNR and FQNEAQ (reference sequence). CDR3 in DNA: TGTGCCAGCAGGACTAGCGGGGTCTACAATGAGCAGTTCTTC. Amino acid sequence: CASRTSGVYNEQFF.

V is TRBV12-3 or TRBV12-4 and J is TRBJ2-1; 7 bases agree with TRBD2. The CDR3 consists of 13 residues. V dropped 6 bases and J dropped 6; count of bases not matched to a gene: 5. The CDR3 region has the DNA TGTGCCAGCAGAATTACTAGCGCCAATGAGCAGTTCTTC. It is translated as CASRITSANEQFF.

The chain has TRBV4-1 and TRBJ2-2; no clear D. The germline gives CDR1 MGHRA, CDR2 YSYEKL. The germline V and J ends were trimmed by 10 bases and 8 bases, with 8 bases remaining between them. The CDR3 extends over 10 amino acids. The CDR3 DNA sequence: TGCGCCACTTCTTCGGGGGAGCTGTTTTTT. It translates to CATSSGELFF.

This clone appeared a few times. The chain uses TRBV11-2 and TRBJ2-7; 9 bases match TRBD1. CDR3 length: 15 amino acids. With V trimmed by 1 base and J by 5 bases, 6 bases remained unmatched. Per the germline V gene, CDR1 is SGHAT and CDR2 is FQNNGV. CDR3 nucleotide sequence: TGTGCCAGCAGCTTAGTAGGGACAGGGAGCCACGAGCAGTACTTC. This gives the protein CASSLVGTGSHEQYF.

The gene calls are TRBV6-5 and TRBJ1-2; 7 bases are a match to TRBD1. This CDR3 comprises 13 residues. Per germline, CDR1 MNHEY and CDR2 SVGAGI. V lost 6 bases and J lost 8; bases outside the gene matches: 9. The CDR3 here is CASSQGVFRGYTF. Here the CDR3 DNA reads TGTGCCAGCAGCCAGGGGGTTTTTCGGGGCTACACCTTC.

This chain joins TRBV11-2 and TRBJ2-7; D ambiguous. Germline CDR1 reads SGHAT; CDR2 reads FQNNGV. The CDR3 runs to 14 residues. With 1 base removed from V and 3 bases from J, the gap between germline ends came to 10 bases. Here the CDR3 reads CASSLGHSNYEQYF. The CDR3 DNA sequence: TGTGCCAGCAGCTTAGGTCACAGCAACTACGAGCAGTACTTC. Full variable domain (rest looked up from reference TRBV11-2 and TRBJ2-7): EAGVAQSPRYKIIEKRQSVAFWCNPISGHATLYWYQQILGQGPKLLIQFQNNGVVDDSQLPKDRFSAERLKGVDSTLKIQPAKLEDSAVYLCASSLGHSNYEQYFGPGTRLTVT.

In DNA form, the CDR3 reads TGTGCCAGCAGCTTAAAAGCGGGAGTGATACCCTACGAGCAGTACTTC. This sequence encodes CASSLKAGVIPYEQYF. The J gene is TRBJ2-7, the V gene TRBV9; 8 bases line up with TRBD2. CDR3 length equals 16 residues. The V gene's germline CDR1 is SGDLS and CDR2 YYNGEE. The V gene end was trimmed by 4 bases and the J gene end by 2 bases; junction bases not matched to a gene: 11.

As regards this clone: In the same sample, other DNA sequences code for this CDR3. The chain links TRBV2 to TRBJ2-6; D gene unclear. Germline CDR1 and CDR2: SNHLY and FYNNEI. V was shortened by 6 bases and J by 2 bases, with 11 bases between the two germline ends. The CDR3 is made up of 15 amino acids. The CDR3 sequence is CASRADRAGANVLTF. The CDR3 DNA reads TGTGCCAGCAGAGCCGACCGGGCTGGGGCCAACGTCCTGACTTTC.

The gene calls are TRBV6-5 and TRBJ2-6, with unresolved D. CDR1 MNHEY and CDR2 SVGAGI come from the germline V gene. Trimming removed 2 bases from V and 0 bases from J, with 5 bases in between. The CDR3 spans 15 residues. CDR3 region: CASSYTFSGANVLTF. The CDR3 region has the DNA TGTGCCAGCAGTTACACTTTCTCTGGGGCCAACGTCCTGACTTTC.

The chain has TRBV7-9 and TRBJ2-1, with a possible D match to TRBD2 (5 bases). The germline CDR1 and CDR2 sequences are SEHNR and FQNEAQ (reference sequence). Trimming left V 3 bases short and J 7 bases short, with 10 bases between. The CDR3 covers 13 residues. The CDR3 nucleotides are TGTGCCAGCAGCTTTGGGCGGACTAATGAGCAGTTCTTC. Translating gives CASSFGRTNEQFF.

The CDR3 loop reads CASSPTGGTAEQYF. The CDR3 nucleotides are TGTGCCAGCTCACCAACAGGGGGAACCGCCGAGCAGTACTTC. The chain links TRBV18 to TRBJ2-7; 8 bases match TRBD1. V gave up 2 bases and J gave up 6 bases; unmatched junction bases: 6. This CDR3 is built from 14 residues. The germline V gene has CDR1 KGHSH and CDR2 LQKENI. The variable domain in full, with the rest retrieved from reference TRBV18 and TRBJ2-7, is NAGVMQNPRHLVRRRGQEARLRCSPMKGHSHVYWYRQLPEEGLKFMVYLQKENIIDESGMPKERFSAEFPKEGPSILRIQQVVRGDSAAYFCASSPTGGTAEQYFGPGTRLTVT.

The chain links TRBV19 to TRBJ1-4; D is ambiguous. The V and J ends lost 6 bases and 0 bases respectively, with 8 bases between them. The CDR3 has 14 residues. The germline gives CDR1 LNHDA, CDR2 SQIVND (reference sequence). The chain's CDR3 is CASRGGATNEKLFF. The DNA of the CDR3 is TGTGCCAGTAGAGGAGGTGCAACTAATGAAAAACTGTTTTTT.

For the CDR3, the DNA is TGTGCCATCGGCGCAGGGGAGATGAACACTGAAGCTTTCTTT. Protein sequence: CAIGAGEMNTEAFF. This sequence joins TRBV10-3 and TRBJ1-1; D is perhaps TRBD1 (6 bases). Germline CDR1 reads ENHRY; CDR2 reads SYGVKD. This CDR3 region has 14 residues. V was pared by 8 bases and J by 0 bases, with 13 bases between.

This clone was seen more than once but under ten times. The rearrangement links TRBV6-1 to TRBJ1-2, with D tentatively TRBD1 (5 bases). The CDR3 contains 14 residues. Germline V gene data show CDR1 as MNHNS and CDR2 as SASEGT. The V end was cut by 3 bases, the J end by 3 bases, with 11 bases between. The CDR3 bases are TGTGCCAGCAGTGATACGGGGGGATACTATGGCTACACCTTC. Translating it yields CASSDTGGYYGYTF.

This chain links TRBV2 with TRBJ1-5; 7 positions agree with TRBD1. V was pared by 6 bases and J by 3 bases, with 11 bases of the junction left unmatched. Germline V lookup: CDR1 SNHLY, CDR2 FYNNEI. CDR3 size: 16 residues. CDR3 coding DNA: TGTGCCAGCAGCGTTTGGGACAGCGGTCACAATCAGCCCCAGCATTTT. As protein: CASSVWDSGHNQPQHF. Filled out from reference TRBV2 and TRBJ1-5, the complete variable domain reads EPEVTQTPSHQVTQMGQEVILRCVPISNHLYFYWYRQILGQKVEFLVSFYNNEISEKSEIFDDQFSVERPDGSNFTLKIRSTKLEDSAMYFCASSVWDSGHNQPQHFGDGTRLSIL.

The genes are TRBV2 and TRBJ2-5; D is perhaps TRBD2 (5 bases). The CDR3 totals 14 residues. From germline, CDR1 is SNHLY and CDR2 FYNNEI. Trimming left V 3 bases short and J 7 bases short, with 15 bases between. The CDR3 loop is CASSEGTGSGTQYF. As DNA, the CDR3 is TGTGCCAGCAGTGAGGGAACGGGGAGCGGGACCCAGTACTTC.